This TCR beta chain was observed in a study of CD8 T cells in ankylosing spondylitis. TCRdb passed the 5' RACE reads through MiXCR, listing each CDR3 protein once. The sample has tens of thousands of distinct CDR3 sequences, 8% to 13% seen once. Many counts were recorded for this clonotype. The receptor was derived from a male donor with ankylosing spondylitis or in good health (not recorded which). The sample taken for sequencing was blood, either unsorted or a sorted T cell fraction (not recorded which).

DNA for the CDR3: TGTGCCAGCGGTGGGGCGGTGAATGAAAAACTGTTTTTT. Its protein is CASGGAVNEKLFF. The chain couples TRBV28 to TRBJ1-4; the D gene is possibly TRBD1 (5 bases). Germline V gives CDR1 MDHEN, CDR2 SYDVKM. The CDR3 totals 13 residues. Trimming took 8 bases from V and 5 from J, leaving 12 bases between them.